This T cell receptor (beta chain) originates from a study of T cell repertoires in cytomegalovirus infection. Study summary: Through public TCR beta signatures, both CMV infection and matching HLA type were indicated.

From the reads, TCRdb called clonotypes with MiXCR, one entry per CDR3 protein. This sample has about 55,000 distinct CDR3 sequences, with 20% found just once. This clonotype was seen repeatedly, ten times or more. The antigen remains undetermined. Study-wide findings and caveats: Ex vivo responses were dominated by HLA-C-restricted CMV-specific TCR beta clonotypes. Accumulated public TCR beta family frequency recognized individuals carrying CMV together with the relevant HLA.

The sample in question was CD8+ T cells from cultured PBMCs, obtained from culture after CMV antigen stimulation. The source of this sequence is a human donor in good health (CMV status not recorded). Some clones in this sample may be carry-over from other donors' samples.

This CDR3 is CASSLSGTNTEAFF. The CDR3 bases are TGTGCCAGCAGCTTAAGCGGGACAAACACTGAAGCTTTCTTT. The chain links TRBV7-3 to TRBJ1-1, with D maybe TRBD1 (6 bases). Germline CDR1 SGHTA, CDR2 FQGTGA. Trimming shortened V by 1 base and J by 2 bases, and 8 bases separated the two germline ends. The CDR3 is 14 residues long. Together with reference TRBV7-3 and TRBJ1-1, the CDR3 gives the full variable domain: GAGVSQTPSNKVTEKGKYVELRCDPISGHTALYWYRQSLGQGPEFLIYFQGTGAADDSGLPNDRFFAVRPEGSVSTLKIQRTERGDSAVYLCASSLSGTNTEAFFGQGTRLTVV.